This T cell receptor (beta chain) originates from a study of T cells in localized non-small cell lung cancer. Study-level points and caveats: Longer overall survival was seen with higher T cell density measured in blood. Investigators sequenced only a single tumor region, leaving heterogeneity possible. Clonality of T cells reached its maximum in uninvolved adjacent lung, surpassing tumor. Across samples, adjacent lung featured a median around 55 of the top 100 tumor clones.

On this clone itself: Its antigen is not known.

This CDR3 region has 13 residues. The V gene's germline CDR1 is MNHNS and CDR2 SASEGT. With V trimmed by 6 bases and J by 5 bases, 5 bases remained unmatched. The method was immunoSEQ multiplex PCR; TCRdb's version includes in-frame clones alone and lacks a portion of them. The repertoire holds roughly 64,000 clones, with roughly 81% as singletons. The gene calls are TRBV6-1 and TRBJ1-2; 8 bases map to TRBD1. Material: PBMCs, obtained before any cancer treatment. This receptor was identified in a man between 35 and 75 years old with stage II lung adenocarcinoma. The CDR3 loop reads CASRRTGMYGYTF. The DNA of the CDR3 is TGTGCCAGCAGGCGGACAGGGATGTATGGCTACACCTTC.